This is a list of T cell receptor beta chains from one sample in a study of early T cells in non-severe SARS-CoV-2 infection. TCRdb ran MiXCR on the 5' RACE reads and lists one entry per CDR3 protein. The top ten hold around 5.1% of the sample, which has 98,000 or so distinct CDR3 sequences, approximately 10% seen once. The source material was whole blood. These TCRs come from an adult who was a healthcare worker with PCR-confirmed SARS-CoV-2 infection or an uninfected control (not recorded which). Both conserved end residues are trimmed from each CDR3. Rows give clone size only sometimes, using once, few, many, or a class for an expanded clone.

>TRBV7-3|TRBJ1-6|few
ASSLRGGSDSPLH
>TRBV27|TRBJ2-1|NA
ATRWGSTNEQF
>TRBV29-1|TRBJ2-6|few
SVGTGSSGANVLT
>TRBV7-9|TRBJ2-3|many
ASSDAAGGPGDTQY
>TRBV9|TRBJ2-7|many
ASSPRTGAEQY
>TRBV7-6|TRBJ1-5|many
ASSLDRAGQPQH
>TRBV11-2|TRBJ2-7|NA
ASSIRLTSSYEQY
>TRBV28|TRBJ2-3|many
ASSFAEGDTQY
>TRBV6-6|TRBJ1-2|NA
ASSCSLDGGYGYT
>TRBV20-1|TRBJ2-3|many
SATNGWGSGGTDTQY
>TRBV7-2|TRBJ2-3|NA
ASSRVGTQNTDTQY
>TRBV11-3|TRBJ2-3|many
ASSPEGGTQY
>TRBV15|TRBJ2-7|NA
ATSRGPGSSYEQY
>TRBV20-1|TRBJ1-1|many
SAENRDGTEAF
>TRBV19|TRBJ2-1|NA
ASSKGSSYNEQF
>TRBV3-1|TRBJ2-2|few
ASSQGGGTGELF
>TRBV6-5|TRBJ2-3|few
ASHPGGTDTQY
>TRBV30|TRBJ1-2|few
AWSSPLGQGNYGYT
>TRBV14|TRBJ1-3|few
ASSSVWNTIY
>TRBV4-1|TRBJ2-6|NA
ASSQATPLQTASGANVLT
>TRBV10-2|TRBJ1-6|many
ASSEGWGSPLH
>TRBV11-1|TRBJ1-1|few
ASSLAIANTEAF
>TRBV6-5|TRBJ2-1|many
ASSYRFRISYNEQF
>TRBV6-5|TRBJ1-1|many
ASRRTLGTEAF
>TRBV6-5|TRBJ2-1|few
ASSYSGPRTSGQNEQF
>TRBV25-1|TRBJ2-3|NA
ATLGGGATDTQY
>TRBV20-1|TRBJ2-5|few
SAYNQETQY
>TRBV11-2|TRBJ2-2|many
ASSLRDFPTGELF
>TRBV6-5|TRBJ1-2|NA
ASSYSSRVRGYT
>TRBV28|TRBJ1-1|many
ASSSSTGGTEAF
>TRBV7-2|TRBJ2-2|many
ASSFGTGELF
>TRBV5-1|TRBJ2-2|few
ASSYRPGTGAGELF
>TRBV7-9|TRBJ2-4|many
ASSLVDGGPGY
>TRBV7-9|TRBJ1-1|NA
ASSFGEAAEAF
>TRBV5-1|TRBJ2-5|NA
ASGEDSLWKAQY
>TRBV7-9|TRBJ2-6|NA
ASSLVMGSGANVLT
>TRBV18|TRBJ1-2|many
ASSPGQGGYGYT
>TRBV28|TRBJ1-2|NA
ASSVTGGYGYT
>TRBV3-1|TRBJ1-2|many
ASSQADTGSRHGYT
>TRBV20-1|TRBJ2-2|few
SARDAASGNGELF
>TRBV5-1|TRBJ2-1|few
ASSLAGRYEQF
>TRBV28|TRBJ2-7|many
ASRYATNEQY
>TRBV3-1|TRBJ2-1|NA
ASSPGTRSSYNEQF
>TRBV9|TRBJ2-2|NA
ASSVYVAGELF
>TRBV12-5|TRBJ2-1|NA
ASGLVHPEGEQF
>TRBV7-3|TRBJ2-6|NA
ASSLTAYEDVLT
>TRBV5-1|TRBJ1-2|NA
ASSLDRVQAYGYT
>TRBV28|TRBJ2-7|NA
ASVRTGDYEQY
>TRBV20-1|TRBJ1-2|NA
SASMEGYGYT
>TRBV4-1|TRBJ1-5|many
ASSPTPGGWDQPQH
>TRBV5-1|TRBJ2-5|NA
ASSLGVQNPARMETQY
>TRBV2|TRBJ1-6|many
ASSEQGGNSPLH
>TRBV3-1|TRBJ2-1|few
ASSQDVASNEQF
>TRBV6-5|TRBJ2-5|NA
ASSYGGSRGETQY
>TRBV9|TRBJ2-7|many
ASSVGTGPYEQY